Given below is one TCR beta chain in context. The antigen is undetermined. The record originates from a study of PD-1 blockade in classical Hodgkin lymphoma. The study, taken as a whole, reports: It was CD4+ TCR diversity, not CD8+, that rose significantly by C4D1.

V lost 0 bases and J lost 0, with 12 bases in between. The CDR3 sequence is 16 residues long. In germline, CDR1 is SGDLS, CDR2 YYNGEE. Each patient experienced a relapse that followed autologous stem cell transplantation, and brentuximab vedotin exposure varied. The method was immunoSEQ multiplex PCR; TCRdb's version includes in-frame clones alone and lacks a portion of them. The sample carries approximately 43,000 clones, 85% to 90% recorded once. The sample here was peripheral blood mononuclear cells (PBMCs), taken before the second cycle of nivolumab. This chain connects TRBV9 to TRBJ1-1, with D possibly TRBD1 on 5 matching bases. The receptor was isolated from a human donor with classical Hodgkin lymphoma. This CDR3 is CASSVVPGDLNTEAFF. In DNA, the CDR3 is TGTGCCAGCAGCGTAGTTCCGGGGGACTTGAACACTGAAGCTTTCTTT.